The source of this T cell receptor beta chain is a study of cytomegalovirus exposure and HLA in healthy donors. About the research overall: Within the Caucasian-associated ancestry cluster were roughly 81% of the approximately 400 genotyped donors. Study results and limitations: Presence/absence analyses assumed roughly uniform sequencing depth across donors, which may not hold. There were some public TCRs occurring in many donors, but most TCR sequences were rare. A later analysis found TCR association rates differed by HLA locus, highest for DRB1 and lowest for HLA-C.

This CDR3 region has 16 residues. V trimming: 4 bases; J trimming: 6 bases; junction bases outside the gene matches: 12. Per the germline V gene, CDR1 is SGHRS and CDR2 is YFSETQ. As to this clone: Antigen specificity is unknown.

The study ran its PCR with 60 Vbeta and 13 Jbeta primers. The data were produced by immunoSEQ multiplex PCR, yet TCRdb's version contains in-frame clones alone and is incomplete. The profile shows about 120,000 clones, approximately 80% of them singletons. The sequence came from a man aged 18 to 30 in good health and CMV-seronegative. Sequenced sample: PBMCs. The chain is built from TRBV5-1 and TRBJ2-7; 11 nucleotides align to TRBD2. This chain's CDR3 is CASSHLTSGAGGEQYF. The CDR3 nucleotides read TGCGCCAGCAGCCACTTGACTAGCGGGGCCGGGGGCGAGCAGTACTTC.